This TCR beta chain was identified in a study of blood T cell repertoires in COVID-19. Study information: COVID-19 samples from acute and convalescent phases originated in the United States, Italy and Spain.

Method: immunoSEQ multiplex PCR; TCRdb's copy keeps in-frame clones and lacks some. In the table there are 85,000 to 100,000 clones, roughly 77% of which are singletons. The V and J ends lost 0 bases and 6 bases respectively, with 17 bases between them. The V gene's germline CDR1 is LGHDT and CDR2 YNNKEL (reference sequence). CDR3 size: 17 residues. This clonotype originated in a human donor in a cohort sampled during active COVID-19. The rearrangement uses TRBV3-1 (or the pseudogene TRBV3-2) and TRBJ2-2; D unclear. Sequenced sample: peripheral blood. The CDR3 DNA reads TGTGCCAGCAGCCAAGATGTCGCCTCCGGAGAGGCCGGGGAGCTGTTTTTT. As protein: CASSQDVASGEAGELFF.